The 26 T cell receptor beta chains below come from one sample, sequenced in a study of shared clonotypes between healthy human individuals. TCRdb keeps only in-frame clones here, not all; method: immunoSEQ multiplex PCR. This table holds some 2.3 million clones, approximately 93% found once. Sequences were obtained from naive CD4+ T cells from PBMCs. Described subset: CD45RA+ positively selected. Every receptor here comes from a man aged 18-30 years in good health. Some clones in this sample may be carry-over from other donors' samples.

The chain combines TRBV5-8 with TRBJ2-1; 8 positions agree with TRBD2. Germline CDR1 and CDR2: SGHTS and YDEGEE. This CDR3 is 20 amino acids long. Germline trimming cut 4 bases from V and 0 bases from J; bases unmatched to any gene: 18. Here the CDR3 DNA reads TGTGCCAGCAGCGGGCGGGCTAGCGGGTTCCCAACGAGCTCCTACAATGAGCAGTTCTTC. Residues: CASSGRASGFPTSSYNEQFF.

This chain connects TRBV9 to TRBJ2-5; 7 nucleotides agree with TRBD1. CDR3 size: 14 residues. J lost 1 base, V lost 3 bases, and 3 bases had no gene match. Germline CDR1 is SGDLS and CDR2 is YYNGEE. Here the CDR3 DNA reads TGTGCCAGCAGCGCGACAGGGATCCAAGAGACCCAGTACTTC. Amino acids: CASSATGIQETQYF.

This sequence joins TRBV9 and TRBJ2-7; D not certain. The CDR3 is 14 residues long. Between the trimmed V and J ends, which lost 0 bases and 0 bases, there was a span of 7 bases. Germline values: CDR1 SGDLS, CDR2 YYNGEE. In DNA, the CDR3 is TGTGCCAGCAGCGTAGAACCGAGCTCCTACGAGCAGTACTTC. Protein product: CASSVEPSSYEQYF.

The V call is TRBV10-3, the J call TRBJ2-5, with 8 bases that match TRBD1. Looked up from germline, CDR1 is ENHRY and CDR2 is SYGVKD. After removal of 9 bases from V and 0 bases from J, the junction contained 3 bases not matched to a gene. The CDR3 loop spans 13 amino acids. The CDR3 loop reads CAIGQGDQETQYF. CDR3 in DNA: TGTGCCATAGGACAGGGTGACCAAGAGACCCAGTACTTC.

In DNA, the CDR3 is TGTGCCAGCAGCCGGGGACAGGCCTCCTACGAGCAGTACTTC. Translation: CASSRGQASYEQYF. The gene calls are TRBV4-2 and TRBJ2-7, with TRBD1 identical over 8 bases. Germline values: CDR1 LGHNA, CDR2 YNFKEQ. The CDR3 runs to 14 residues. V was pared by 4 bases and J by 0 bases, with 2 bases of the junction left unmatched.

Details on this clone: The same CDR3 can be traced to other DNA sequences in this sample. The chain carries TRBV28 and TRBJ1-5; possibly TRBD1 for D (6 bases). CDR1 and CDR2 from the germline V gene are MDHEN and SYDVKM. The V gene lost 5 bases and the J gene lost 0 bases, with 11 bases spanning the gap. The CDR3 covers 15 residues. The CDR3 coding sequence is TGTGCCAGCAGTCCTGGACAGTATAGCAATCAGCCCCAGCATTTT. This sequence encodes CASSPGQYSNQPQHF.

This chain links TRBV2 with TRBJ2-2; tentatively, D is TRBD1 (6 bases). V lost 6 bases and J 1 base, leaving 9 bases between the germline ends. The CDR3 runs 14 residues. CDR1 and CDR2 (germline): SNHLY, FYNNEI. The chain's CDR3 is CASSTTGNTGELFF. Here the CDR3 DNA reads TGTGCCAGCAGCACGACAGGGAACACCGGGGAGCTGTTTTTT.

The chain joins TRBV6-1 to TRBJ2-1, with D unclear. CDR1 is MNHNS and CDR2 is SASEGT in the germline V gene. CDR3 length: 15 amino acids. Deletions cut 4 bases from V and 5 bases from J, with 15 bases between. CDR3 sequence (DNA): TGTGCCAGCAGTGTTACAAGGTATTCCCACAATGAGCAGTTCTTC. This gives the protein CASSVTRYSHNEQFF.

The chain uses TRBV6-6 and TRBJ2-5; D unresolved. The CDR3 is 15 amino acids. From germline, CDR1 is MNHNY and CDR2 SVGAGI (reference sequence). V lost 4 bases, J lost 2 bases, and 14 bases lay in between. The CDR3 DNA reads as TGTGCCAGCAGTTTGAGGTGGTTAGGGCAAGAGACCCAGTACTTC. Amino acid sequence: CASSLRWLGQETQYF.

The chain is built from TRBV9 and TRBJ2-7; D unclear. The CDR3 loop spans 14 amino acids. Germline CDR1 is SGDLS and CDR2 is YYNGEE. Trimming stripped 0 bases from V and 2 bases from J, with 9 bases between. The CDR3 nucleotides are TGTGCCAGCAGCGTAGGATCAACCACCTACGAGCAGTACTTC. This gives the protein CASSVGSTTYEQYF.

The chain is built from TRBV18 and TRBJ2-2; TRBD2 aligns across 7 bases. V shed 1 base and J 1 base; nucleotides not matched to a gene: 6. In germline, CDR1 is KGHSH, CDR2 LQKENI. This CDR3 spans 17 amino acids. The CDR3 spells CASSPQWSSGNTGELFF. DNA for the CDR3: TGTGCCAGCTCACCACAGTGGTCTAGCGGGAACACCGGGGAGCTGTTTTTT. The variable domain in full, with the rest retrieved from reference TRBV18 and TRBJ2-2, is NAGVMQNPRHLVRRRGQEARLRCSPMKGHSHVYWYRQLPEEGLKFMVYLQKENIIDESGMPKERFSAEFPKEGPSILRIQQVVRGDSAAYFCASSPQWSSGNTGELFFGEGSRLTVL.

The rearrangement joins TRBV5-1 to TRBJ2-2, with D possibly matching TRBD1 (6 bases). CDR3 length: 15 amino acids. V was shortened by 0 bases and J by 7 bases, with 13 bases between the two germline ends. Looked up from germline, CDR1 is SGHRS and CDR2 is YFSETQ. The CDR3 DNA reads as TGCGCCAGCAGCTTGGACAGGGTGTTTCACGGGGAGCTGTTTTTT. Translating gives CASSLDRVFHGELFF.

Comments on this clone: The same CDR3 arises from other DNA sequences in this sample as well. This chain links TRBV5-1 with TRBJ1-5; no clear D. The germline gives CDR1 SGHRS, CDR2 YFSETQ. This CDR3 comprises 13 residues. V lost 2 bases and J lost 2, with 5 bases in between. The CDR3, as DNA: TGCGCCAGCAGCTTCTCCGGCAATCAGCCCCAGCATTTT. This codes for CASSFSGNQPQHF.

The chain links TRBV5-6 to TRBJ1-3; D not certain. Germline V gives CDR1 SGHDT, CDR2 YYEEEE. V was trimmed by 0 bases and J by 4 bases, leaving 14 bases between them. CDR3 length: 16 amino acids. The CDR3: CASSLGHLTGGNTIYF. The DNA for the CDR3 is TGTGCCAGCAGCTTGGGGCACCTAACGGGAGGAAACACCATATATTTT.

This clone was seen a few times. The chain is built from TRBV9 and TRBJ1-1, with 7 bases fitting TRBD1. V shed 3 bases, J shed 1 base, and the junction held 9 bases outside the gene matches. The CDR3 has 16 amino acids. Germline assignment: CDR1 SGDLS and CDR2 YYNGEE. The CDR3 DNA follows: TGTGCCAGCAGCGGACTCCGGACAGGAGGGAACACTGAAGCTTTCTTT. This encodes CASSGLRTGGNTEAFF.

V gene TRBV6-5 combines with J gene TRBJ2-7; D might be TRBD1 (6 bases). The CDR3 is made up of 13 amino acids. Deletions cut 6 bases from V and 4 bases from J, with 13 bases between. Germline V lookup: CDR1 MNHEY, CDR2 SVGAGI. CDR3 bases: TGTGCCAGCAGAATTCCCGGGACATACGAGCAGTACTTC. Its translation: CASRIPGTYEQYF.

V and J are TRBV27 and TRBJ2-3; D is undetermined. The CDR3 has 14 amino acids. Germline CDR1 is MNHEY and CDR2 is SMNVEV (reference sequence). With 3 bases removed from V and 6 bases from J, the gap between germline ends came to 13 bases. The CDR3 region is CASSFLGQMDTQYF. The CDR3 coding sequence is TGTGCCAGCAGTTTTCTGGGCCAGATGGATACGCAGTATTTT.

J is TRBJ2-5 and V is TRBV2; TRBD2 agrees at 14 bases. Per germline, CDR1 SNHLY and CDR2 FYNNEI. J gave up 13 bases and V 8 bases, and 12 bases lay outside the gene matches. The CDR3 has 14 residues. The CDR3 spells CASGPGLAGVGRYF. The CDR3, as DNA: TGTGCCAGCGGTCCGGGACTAGCGGGAGTCGGCCGGTACTTC.

This clone was seen just once. This specimen includes other DNA sequences encoding the same CDR3. The chain carries TRBV28 and TRBJ1-2, with D perhaps matching TRBD1 (5 bases). Germline CDR1 reads MDHEN; CDR2 reads SYDVKM. The CDR3 covers 14 residues. V lost 4 bases and J 4 bases, leaving 13 bases between the germline ends. In nucleotides, the CDR3 is TGTGCCAGCAGTTCCACCGGGACGTCCTATGGCTACACCTTC. It encodes CASSSTGTSYGYTF.

The chain is built from TRBV28 and TRBJ2-7; a weak D match, TRBD2 (6 bases). This CDR3 is 15 amino acids long. Germline assignment: CDR1 MDHEN and CDR2 SYDVKM. V lost 6 bases to trimming and J lost 3 bases, with 18 bases between them. The CDR3 bases are TGTGCCAGCAGCTCTGCGGGGATCTCGATCTACGAGCAGTACTTC. Protein sequence: CASSSAGISIYEQYF.

The genes are TRBV11-2 and TRBJ1-1, with a weak D call TRBD1 (6 bases). The CDR3 loop spans 13 amino acids. Germline V gives CDR1 SGHAT, CDR2 FQNNGV. V was pared by 0 bases and J by 4 bases, with 6 bases between. DNA of the CDR3: TGTGCCAGCAGCTTAGAGGACAGCACTGAAGCTTTCTTT. Encoded protein: CASSLEDSTEAFF.

The chain links TRBV5-1 to TRBJ2-7; D is perhaps TRBD1 (6 bases). Germline assignment: CDR1 SGHRS and CDR2 YFSETQ. The CDR3 consists of 16 residues. Trimming pared 0 bases from V and 0 bases from J, leaving 13 bases between. The CDR3 region is CASSLDPGASSYEQYF. The CDR3 DNA follows: TGCGCCAGCAGCTTGGATCCAGGGGCGAGCTCCTACGAGCAGTACTTC.

This chain uses TRBV4-1 with TRBJ2-5; D remains ambiguous. TRBJ2-7 matches the DNA end more closely, so the J call is doubtful. The CDR3 length is 16 residues. CDR1 and CDR2 (germline): MGHRA, YSYEKL. The CDR3 spells CASSQDSAARGYEQYF. CDR3 nucleotides: TGCGCCAGCAGCCAAGATTCGGCAGCCCGAGGCTACGAGCAGTACTTC.

The rearrangement uses TRBV7-9 and TRBJ1-5, with TRBD1 identical over 7 bases. Germline CDR1 is SEHNR and CDR2 is FQNEAQ (reference sequence). The CDR3 sequence is 17 residues long. V shed 3 bases and J 0 bases; nucleotides not matched to a gene: 8. The chain's CDR3 is CASSFGTALNSNQPQHF. The CDR3 bases are TGTGCCAGCAGCTTCGGGACAGCTCTTAATAGCAATCAGCCCCAGCATTTT. Combining the CDR3 with reference TRBV7-9 and TRBJ1-5 gives the whole variable domain DTGVSQNPRHKITKRGQNVTFRCDPISEHNRLYWYRQTLGQGPEFLTYFQNEAQLEKSRLLSDRFSAERPKGSFSTLEIQRTEQGDSAMYLCASSFGTALNSNQPQHFGDGTRLSIL.

This chain connects TRBV6-6 to TRBJ1-4, with 11 nucleotides matching TRBD1. Germline CDR1 reads MNHNY; CDR2 reads SVGAGI (reference sequence). The CDR3 extends over 16 amino acids. Unmatched junction bases numbered 6, after V lost 1 base and J lost 8 bases. The CDR3: CASSYLLDRGPEKLFF. In nucleotides, the CDR3 is TGTGCCAGCAGTTACTTGCTGGACAGGGGGCCCGAAAAACTGTTTTTT.

The chain employs TRBV29-1 and TRBJ2-2, with D possibly matching TRBD1 (5 bases). V was clipped by 4 bases and J by 0 bases, with 12 bases between them. This CDR3 contains 15 residues. CDR1 SQVTM and CDR2 ANQGSEA come from the germline V gene. The CDR3 sequence: CSVGRGISNTGELFF. The CDR3 DNA reads as TGCAGCGTTGGAAGGGGAATATCGAACACCGGGGAGCTGTTTTTT.